The present entry profiles one TCR beta chain with its context. Its cognate antigen is unknown. This sample stems from a study of shared clonotypes between healthy human individuals. Study-level results: In this cohort, only blood was sampled, and tissue repertoires likely differ.

V was clipped by 5 bases and J by 4 bases; unmatched bases: 4. The V gene's germline CDR1 is LNHDA and CDR2 SQIVND (reference sequence). There are 14 residues in the CDR3. The sequenced material, unsorted PBMC DNA, was run on ten immunoSEQ deep assay plates. Sequencing was performed with immunoSEQ multiplex PCR; in TCRdb, only in-frame clones are kept and a portion is missing. The sample yields 530,000 or so clones, about 75% seen once. V is TRBV19 and J is TRBJ2-5; the match to TRBD1 covers 10 bases. The TCR was taken from a woman aged 40 to 55 in good health. Some clones in this sample may be carry-over from other donors' samples. Sequencing was carried out using PBMCs. CDR3 residues: CASSRDRGGETQYF. The CDR3 coding sequence is TGTGCCAGTAGTCGGGACAGGGGAGGAGAGACCCAGTACTTC. Variable domain in full (rest from reference TRBV19 and TRBJ2-5): DGGITQSPKYLFRKEGQNVTLSCEQNLNHDAMYWYRQDPGQGLRLIYYSQIVNDFQKGDIAEGYSVSREKKESFPLTVTSAQKNPTAFYLCASSRDRGGETQYFGPGTRLLVL.